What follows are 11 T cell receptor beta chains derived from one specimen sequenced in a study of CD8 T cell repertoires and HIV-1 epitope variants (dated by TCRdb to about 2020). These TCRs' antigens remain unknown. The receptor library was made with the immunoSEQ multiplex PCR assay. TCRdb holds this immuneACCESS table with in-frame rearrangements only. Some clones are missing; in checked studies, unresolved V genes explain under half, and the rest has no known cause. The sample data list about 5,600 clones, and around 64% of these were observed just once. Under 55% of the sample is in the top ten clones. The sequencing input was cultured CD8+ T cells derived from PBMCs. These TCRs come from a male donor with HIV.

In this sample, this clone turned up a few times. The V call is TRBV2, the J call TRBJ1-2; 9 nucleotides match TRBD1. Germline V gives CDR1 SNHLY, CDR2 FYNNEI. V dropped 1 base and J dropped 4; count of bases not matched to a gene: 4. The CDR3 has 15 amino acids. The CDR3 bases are TGTGCCAGCAGTGAAGGGACAGGGGCCTTCTATGGCTACACCTTC. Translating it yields CASSEGTGAFYGYTF.

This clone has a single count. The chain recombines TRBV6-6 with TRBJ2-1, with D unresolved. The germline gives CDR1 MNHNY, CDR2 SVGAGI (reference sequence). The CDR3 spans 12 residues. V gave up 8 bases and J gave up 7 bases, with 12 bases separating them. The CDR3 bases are TGTGCCAGCTTCCAAGGGAAGAATGAGCAGTTCTTC. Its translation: CASFQGKNEQFF.

CDR3 loop: CASSPWTGGADTEAFF. CDR3 DNA: TGTGCCAGCAGTCCCTGGACAGGGGGCGCGGACACTGAAGCTTTCTTT. The V and J genes are TRBV28 and TRBJ1-1; 11 positions agree with TRBD1. V gave up 5 bases and J gave up 3 bases; unmatched junction bases: 8. The CDR3 is 16 amino acids. From germline, CDR1 is MDHEN and CDR2 SYDVKM.

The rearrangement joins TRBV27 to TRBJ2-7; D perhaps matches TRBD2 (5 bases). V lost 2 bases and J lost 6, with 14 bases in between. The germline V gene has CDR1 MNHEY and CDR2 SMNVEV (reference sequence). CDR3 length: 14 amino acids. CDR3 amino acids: CASSLAGGISEQYF. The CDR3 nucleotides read TGTGCCAGCAGTTTAGCCGGAGGAATCAGCGAGCAGTACTTC.

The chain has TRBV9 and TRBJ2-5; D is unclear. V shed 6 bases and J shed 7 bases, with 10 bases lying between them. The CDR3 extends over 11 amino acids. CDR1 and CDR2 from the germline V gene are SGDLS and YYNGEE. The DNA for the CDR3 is TGTGCCAGCACCAGCCCGAGGACCCAGTACTTC. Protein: CASTSPRTQYF.

As DNA, the CDR3 is TGTGCCAGCAGCCCCCAGCGGGGGGGATACACAGATACGCAGTATTTT. Protein: CASSPQRGGYTDTQYF. The gene calls are TRBV9 and TRBJ2-3, with 10 positions matching TRBD2. This CDR3 is built from 16 residues. The V and J ends lost 4 bases and 2 bases, in that order; junction bases with no gene match: 7. Germline V gene lookup returns CDR1 SGDLS and CDR2 YYNGEE.

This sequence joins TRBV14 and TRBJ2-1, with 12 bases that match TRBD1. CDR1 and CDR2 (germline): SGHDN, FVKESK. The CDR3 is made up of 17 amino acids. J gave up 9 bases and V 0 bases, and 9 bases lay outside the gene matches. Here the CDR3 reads CASSQDHVGQGAGEQFF. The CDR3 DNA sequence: TGTGCCAGCAGCCAAGACCACGTGGGACAGGGGGCTGGTGAGCAGTTCTTC.

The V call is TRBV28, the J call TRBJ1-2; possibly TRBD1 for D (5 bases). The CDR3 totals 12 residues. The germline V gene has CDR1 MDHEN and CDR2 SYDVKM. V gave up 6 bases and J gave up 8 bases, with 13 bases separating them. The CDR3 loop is CASSQRGLGYTF. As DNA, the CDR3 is TGTGCCAGCAGCCAGCGGGGCCTAGGCTACACCTTC.

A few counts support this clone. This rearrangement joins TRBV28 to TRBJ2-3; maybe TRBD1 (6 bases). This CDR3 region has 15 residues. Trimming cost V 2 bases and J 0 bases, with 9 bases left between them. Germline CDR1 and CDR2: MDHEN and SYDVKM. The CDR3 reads CASSLIGQSTDTQYF. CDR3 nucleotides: TGTGCCAGCAGTTTAATAGGACAGAGCACAGATACGCAGTATTTT.

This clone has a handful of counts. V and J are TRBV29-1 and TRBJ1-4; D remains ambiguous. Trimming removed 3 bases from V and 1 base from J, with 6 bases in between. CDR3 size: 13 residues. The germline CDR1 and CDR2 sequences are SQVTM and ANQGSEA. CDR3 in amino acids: CSVERGTNEKLFF. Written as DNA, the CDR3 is TGCAGCGTTGAGCGGGGAACTAATGAAAAACTGTTTTTT.

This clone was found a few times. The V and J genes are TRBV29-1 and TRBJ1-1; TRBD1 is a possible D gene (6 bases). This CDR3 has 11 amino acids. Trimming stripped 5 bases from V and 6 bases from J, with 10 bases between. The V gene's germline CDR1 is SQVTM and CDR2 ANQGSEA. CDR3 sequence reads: CSVLQGAEAFF. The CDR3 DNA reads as TGCAGCGTTTTACAGGGTGCTGAAGCTTTCTTT.